The 20 T cell receptor beta chains given below trace back to one sample, sequenced in a study of CD8 T cells in ankylosing spondylitis. Whole-study results and caveats: Made up of under ten highly homologous variants, a TCR beta motif appeared characteristic of ankylosing spondylitis blood.

No antigen has been identified for these receptors. TCRdb reprocessed the 5' RACE reads via MiXCR and lists one record per CDR3 protein. The sample shows 350,000 to 450,000 distinct CDR3 sequences, roughly 25% of them seen only once. The specimen sequenced was blood, either unsorted or a sorted T cell fraction (not recorded which). The receptors originated from a male donor with ankylosing spondylitis.

This clonotype was seen a handful of times. The V call is TRBV2, the J call TRBJ1-5; D is perhaps TRBD1 (6 bases). CDR1 SNHLY and CDR2 FYNNEI come from the germline V gene. CDR3 length: 13 amino acids. V was pared by 8 bases and J by 3 bases, with 11 bases between. This CDR3 is CASGGAVNQPQHF. DNA for the CDR3: TGTGCCAGCGGGGGGGCCGTCAATCAGCCCCAGCATTTT.

V and J are TRBV29-1 and TRBJ2-5; D might be TRBD2 (7 bases). CDR3 length equals 13 residues. Deletions cut 0 bases from V and 10 bases from J, with 15 bases between. Germline lookup yields CDR1 SQVTM and CDR2 ANQGSEA. The CDR3 DNA is TGCAGCGTTGAAGAAAACTTGGGAGGGGGCCAGTACTTC. It codes for CSVEENLGGGQYF.

The J gene is TRBJ2-1, the V gene TRBV5-1; D call uncertain. Germline-derived CDR1 and CDR2 are SGHRS and YFSETQ. The CDR3 length is 12 residues. V lost 7 bases and J lost 9, with 14 bases in between. The CDR3 DNA reads as TGCGCCAGCCTTCAGCCCCACGGTGAGCAGTTCTTC. This codes for CASLQPHGEQFF. Drawing the rest from reference TRBV5-1 and TRBJ2-1, the complete variable domain is KAGVTQTPRYLIKTRGQQVTLSCSPISGHRSVSWYQQTPGQGLQFLFEYFSETQRNKGNFPGRFSGRQFSNSRSEMNVSTLELGDSALYLCASLQPHGEQFFGPGTRLTVL.

A few counts support this clonotype. The chain is built from TRBV2 and TRBJ1-1, with D unresolved. This CDR3 spans 13 amino acids. Trimming shortened V by 4 bases and J by 1 base, and 7 bases separated the two germline ends. Germline loops: CDR1 SNHLY, CDR2 FYNNEI. The CDR3 loop reads CASSGQQNTEAFF. CDR3 DNA: TGTGCCAGCAGTGGACAACAGAACACTGAAGCTTTCTTT.

This chain connects TRBV5-1 to TRBJ1-5; D is uncertain. V dropped 0 bases and J dropped 10 bases, with 11 bases sitting between them. The CDR3 has 13 residues. Germline CDR1 is SGHRS and CDR2 is YFSETQ. CDR3 loop: CASSLGGKGPQHF. CDR3 nucleotides: TGCGCCAGCAGCTTGGGAGGGAAAGGTCCCCAGCATTTT.

This chain connects TRBV5-1 to TRBJ2-7; possibly TRBD1 for D (7 bases). V lost 4 bases, J lost 4 bases, and 15 bases lay in between. The germline CDR1 and CDR2 sequences are SGHRS and YFSETQ. This CDR3 has 14 amino acids. In nucleotides, the CDR3 is TGCGCCAGCAGCCCCCAGGGGGGAGATTACGAGCAGTACTTC. Translation: CASSPQGGDYEQYF.

This clonotype was seen a handful of times. The chain is built from TRBV5-1 and TRBJ1-1; the D is unclear. Per the germline V gene, CDR1 is SGHRS and CDR2 is YFSETQ. The V and J ends lost 5 bases and 0 bases respectively, with 11 bases between them. This CDR3 region has 14 residues. The CDR3, as DNA: TGCGCCAGCAGATTAGGAGGGCTGAACACTGAAGCTTTCTTT. It encodes CASRLGGLNTEAFF.

V is TRBV11-3 and J is TRBJ2-1; D gene uncertain. Trimming shortened V by 7 bases and J by 0 bases, and 10 bases separated the two germline ends. Germline CDR1 reads SGHNT; CDR2 reads YENEEA. The CDR3 sequence is 14 residues long. The CDR3 spells CASTYPPSYNEQFF. The CDR3 DNA follows: TGTGCCAGCACCTACCCCCCCTCCTACAATGAGCAGTTCTTC.

CDR3 in amino acids: CSASGQGTVGDQPQHF. CDR3 sequence (DNA): TGCAGTGCTAGCGGACAGGGGACCGTTGGAGATCAGCCCCAGCATTTT. The rearrangement joins TRBV20-1 to TRBJ1-5, with TRBD1 identical over 9 bases. The CDR3 loop spans 16 amino acids. V lost 3 bases to trimming and J lost 5 bases; unmatched junction nucleotides: 11. From germline, CDR1 is DFQATT and CDR2 SNEGSKA (reference sequence).

The rearrangement links TRBV12-3 or TRBV12-4 to TRBJ2-2, with 9 nucleotides matching TRBD1. The CDR3 has 14 residues. The V gene end was trimmed by 5 bases and the J gene end by 6 bases; junction bases not matched to a gene: 4. For the CDR3, the DNA is TGTGCCAGCAGTACCCGACAGGGGGCCGGGGAGCTGTTTTTT. Protein: CASSTRQGAGELFF.

The chain uses TRBV30 and TRBJ1-4; 8 nucleotides align to TRBD1. Germline CDR1 reads GTSNPN; CDR2 reads SVGIG (reference sequence). The CDR3 extends over 12 amino acids. Trimming took 1 base from V and 9 from J; bases not matched to a gene: 1. The CDR3 sequence: CAWSGTGKKLFF. The CDR3 DNA follows: TGTGCCTGGAGTGGGACAGGGAAAAAACTGTTTTTT.

This chain uses TRBV7-2 with TRBJ2-3; 13 nucleotides line up with TRBD2. J gave up 4 bases and V 5 bases, and 3 bases lay outside the gene matches. The germline gives CDR1 SGHTA, CDR2 FQGNSA. The CDR3 is made up of 15 amino acids. CDR3 region: CASSRTSGRPDTQYF. The CDR3 DNA sequence: TGTGCCAGCAGCAGGACTAGCGGGAGACCAGATACGCAGTATTTT.

In its sample, this clonotype was seen a few times. V is TRBV20-1 and J is TRBJ2-1, with 9 bases identical to TRBD1. Germline CDR1 is DFQATT and CDR2 is SNEGSKA (reference sequence). The CDR3 is 14 residues long. The CDR3 reads CRVGQGIMDNEQFF. In nucleotides, the CDR3 is TGCAGGGTAGGACAGGGGATTATGGACAATGAGCAGTTCTTC.

This clonotype was seen more than once but under ten times. The chain links TRBV18 to TRBJ2-1; tentatively, D is TRBD1 or TRBD2 (6 bases each). This CDR3 has 13 residues. Looked up from germline, CDR1 is KGHSH and CDR2 is LQKENI. Trimming removed 4 bases from V and 5 bases from J, with 9 bases in between. The CDR3 DNA is TGTGCCAGCTCACTAAGGGGGGACAATGAGCAGTTCTTC. This codes for CASSLRGDNEQFF.

This clonotype was counted a few times. The rearrangement links TRBV21-1 to TRBJ1-3. TRBV21-1 is a known pseudogene. This CDR3 contains 14 residues. The CDR3 DNA sequence: TGTGCCAGCACCAAAGGAGACCCTGGAAACACCATATATTTT. Translated, it gives CASTKGDPGNTIYF.

The gene calls are TRBV5-1 and TRBJ2-2; D might be TRBD2 (6 bases). Deletions cut 4 bases from V and 6 bases from J, with 10 bases between. Germline V lookup: CDR1 SGHRS, CDR2 YFSETQ. CDR3 length equals 13 residues. As DNA, the CDR3 is TGCGCCAGCAGCCCCGGGGGTCCCGGGGAGCTGTTTTTT. This translates into CASSPGGPGELFF.

V gene TRBV5-1 combines with J gene TRBJ1-6; D gene ambiguous. The CDR3 is 14 amino acids. V was cut by 2 bases and J by 7 bases, with 10 bases left in between. The germline CDR1 and CDR2 sequences are SGHRS and YFSETQ. CDR3 nucleotide sequence: TGCGCCAGCAGCTTAGCAGGTAGCAATTCACCCCTCCACTTT. This translates into CASSLAGSNSPLHF.

V is TRBV3-1 and J is TRBJ2-1; 10 bases are shared with TRBD2. Trimming cost V 2 bases and J 8 bases; bases outside gene matches: 12. CDR1 is LGHDT, CDR2 YNNKEL, per germline (reference sequence). This CDR3 has 17 residues. This chain's CDR3 is CASSQWRLAGVGDEQFF. The CDR3 region has the DNA TGTGCCAGCAGCCAATGGAGGCTAGCGGGAGTCGGCGATGAGCAGTTCTTC.

Many counts were recorded for this clonotype. V and J are TRBV5-1 and TRBJ2-1; TRBD2 might be the D (6 bases). This CDR3 has 17 amino acids. Germline-derived CDR1 and CDR2 are SGHRS and YFSETQ. Trimming cost V 4 bases and J 1 base, with 18 bases left between them. The CDR3 nucleotides are TGCGCCAGCAGCCAGGTTCGAGGAGGAGGGTCCTACAATGAGCAGTTCTTC. Encoded protein: CASSQVRGGGSYNEQFF.

V gene TRBV19 combines with J gene TRBJ2-2; 14 positions match TRBD2. The CDR3 extends over 17 amino acids. Germline trimming cut 3 bases from V and 3 bases from J; bases unmatched to any gene: 3. The germline V gene has CDR1 LNHDA and CDR2 SQIVND (reference sequence). In nucleotides, the CDR3 is TGTGCCAGTAGTATCTTGGGACTAGCGGGAGACACCGGGGAGCTGTTTTTT. It yields the protein CASSILGLAGDTGELFF. The variable domain in full, completed from reference TRBV19 and TRBJ2-2, reads DGGITQSPKYLFRKEGQNVTLSCEQNLNHDAMYWYRQDPGQGLRLIYYSQIVNDFQKGDIAEGYSVSREKKESFPLTVTSAQKNPTAFYLCASSILGLAGDTGELFFGEGSRLTVL.